These T cell receptor beta chains were read from a single sample in a study of cytomegalovirus exposure and HLA in healthy donors. The data were produced by immunoSEQ multiplex PCR, yet TCRdb's version contains in-frame clones alone and is incomplete. The sample has about 230,000 clones, roughly 84% seen once; the top ten hold around 0.23%. The material sequenced was PBMCs. These receptors came from a girl aged 2 to 9 in good health and CMV-seronegative. The CDR3 runs from the conserved cysteine through the conserved F or W. Each record gives: J gene, V gene, clone size, D gene, CDR3 protein, CDR3 DNA. D genes are given only for firm matches. Rows may omit the clone size; those that give it use once, few, many or a size class.

>TRBJ2-4|TRBV7-9|once|TRBD1
CASSLRGTGRAKNIQYF
TGTGCCAGCAGCTTAAGAGGGACAGGGCGGGCCAAAAACATTCAGTACTTC
>TRBJ2-7|TRBV11-2|-|-
CASSLGLQYEQYF
TGTGCCAGCAGCTTAGGTTTACAGTACGAGCAGTACTTC
>TRBJ1-5|TRBV30|-|-
CAWIRGNQPQHF
TGTGCCTGGATCAGGGGCAATCAGCCCCAGCATTTT
>TRBJ2-1|TRBV27|-|TRBD2
CASTLRRTSGYNEQFF
TGTGCCAGCACCCTAAGGAGGACTAGCGGCTACAATGAGCAGTTCTTC
>TRBJ2-7|TRBV21-1|-|-
CASSTDRDKEYF
TGTGCCAGCAGCACTGACCGGGACAAAGAGTACTTC
>TRBJ2-7|TRBV2|-|-
CASRLLGSSYEQYF
TGTGCCAGCAGGCTCTTGGGGAGCTCCTACGAGCAGTACTTC
>TRBJ1-1|TRBV18|-|-
CASYSTNTEAFF
TGTGCCAGCTATTCTACGAACACTGAAGCTTTCTTT
>TRBJ1-2|TRBV6-5|-|TRBD1
CASSPVHQGDYGYTF
TGTGCCAGCAGTCCCGTTCACCAGGGGGACTATGGCTACACCTTC
>TRBJ2-7|TRBV29-1|-|TRBD1
CSVETGAYEQYF
TGCAGCGTTGAAACAGGGGCATACGAGCAGTACTTC
>TRBJ2-2|TRBV5-1|-|TRBD1
CASSLGGQVTGELFF
TGCGCCAGCAGCTTGGGGGGACAGGTCACCGGGGAGCTGTTTTTT
>TRBJ2-7|TRBV9|-|TRBD2
CASSDPEYPPGLAGEQYF
TGTGCCAGCAGCGACCCAGAGTACCCCCCGGGACTAGCGGGCGAGCAGTACTTC
>TRBJ1-2|TRBV12-2|-|-
CASRLASPGDGYTF
TGTGCAAGTCGCTTAGCCTCGCCGGGGGATGGCTACACCTTC
>TRBJ2-7|TRBV28|-|-
CASSLPGIVDEQYF
TGTGCCAGCAGTTTACCCGGGATCGTCGACGAGCAGTACTTC
>TRBJ2-5|TRBV19|-|-
CASSVGRSGTQYF
TGTGCCAGTAGTGTCGGTCGAAGTGGGACCCAGTACTTC
>TRBJ2-1|TRBV6-6|-|TRBD1
CASSRDRGQNEQFF
TGTGCCAGCAGTAGGGACAGGGGGCAGAATGAGCAGTTCTTC
>TRBJ2-3|TRBV30|-|TRBD2
CAWSVRGTSGGTHTDTQYF
TGTGCCTGGAGTGTACGCGGGACTAGCGGGGGGACTCACACAGATACGCAGTATTTT
>TRBJ1-2|TRBV10-2|-|-
CARRGGARGGYTF
TGCGCCAGAAGGGGGGGGGCGCGAGGGGGCTACACCTTC
>TRBJ1-3|TRBV5-1|-|-
CASSLEGGGNTIYF
TGCGCCAGCAGCTTGGAAGGGGGTGGAAACACCATATATTTT
>TRBJ2-7|TRBV7-9|-|-
CASSLTGDSYEQYF
TGTGCCAGCAGTCTCACCGGGGACTCCTACGAGCAGTACTTC
>TRBJ2-7|TRBV27|-|-
CASSRNGIYYEQYF
TGTGCCAGCAGCCGGAACGGGATCTACTACGAGCAGTACTTC
>TRBJ2-7|TRBV11-2|-|TRBD2
CASSLVEAGVYEQYF
TGTGCCAGCAGCTTAGTAGAAGCGGGAGTCTACGAGCAGTACTTC
>TRBJ1-2|TRBV5-1|-|-
CASSLAGHSYGYTF
TGCGCCAGCAGCTTGGCAGGGCATAGCTATGGCTACACCTTC
>TRBJ1-6|TRBV6-6|few|-
CASTSGEQFYNSPLHF
TGTGCCAGCACTTCGGGGGAACAGTTCTATAATTCACCCCTCCACTTT
>TRBJ1-1|TRBV5-1|-|-
CASSLGGIHTEAFF
TGCGCCAGCAGCTTGGGAGGGATCCACACTGAAGCTTTCTTT
>TRBJ2-3|TRBV2|-|TRBD2
CASSAGLAGWTDTQYF
TGTGCCAGCAGCGCTGGACTAGCGGGATGGACAGATACGCAGTATTTT
>TRBJ1-2|TRBV2|-|-
CASPSGGGYTF
TGTGCCAGCCCAAGCGGAGGGGGCTACACCTTC
>TRBJ1-1|TRBV7-8|few|-
CASSLGRVGNTEAFF
TGTGCCAGCAGCTTAGGACGGGTTGGGAACACTGAAGCTTTCTTT
>TRBJ1-5|TRBV6-1|-|-
CASSEIGGGGGPQHF
TGTGCCAGCAGTGAAATTGGAGGGGGGGGAGGGCCCCAGCATTTT
>TRBJ2-5|TRBV7-2|once|-
CASSLALGGGETQYF
TGTGCCAGCAGCTTAGCCCTAGGGGGAGGGGAGACCCAGTACTTC
>TRBJ2-7|TRBV4-1|-|-
CASSQVLTRTVPYEQYF
TGCGCCAGCAGCCAAGTACTCACACGGACAGTACCCTACGAGCAGTACTTC
>TRBJ2-5|TRBV14|-|-
CASSMLQETQYF
TGTGCCAGCAGCATGTTACAAGAGACCCAGTACTTC
>TRBJ2-1|TRBV6-5|-|TRBD1
CASSSTGVGEQFF
TGTGCCAGCAGTTCAACAGGGGTTGGTGAGCAGTTCTTC
>TRBJ1-1|TRBV2|few|TRBD1
CASRVIRQGRGAFF
TGTGCCAGCAGAGTAATTCGACAGGGACGGGGAGCTTTCTTT
>TRBJ2-2|TRBV5-1|-|TRBD2
CASSSPGREGTGELFF
TGCGCCAGCAGCTCTCCGGGTAGGGAGGGTACCGGGGAGCTGTTTTTT
>TRBJ2-7|TRBV2|-|-
CASTDYVSYEQYF
TGTGCCAGCACCGACTATGTCTCCTACGAGCAGTACTTC
>TRBJ1-5|TRBV2|-|-
CATTGQGGSNQPQHF
TGTGCCACTACGGGGCAGGGAGGCAGCAATCAGCCCCAGCATTTT
>TRBJ2-2|TRBV6-5|-|TRBD2
CASSPLAGHTGELFF
TGTGCCAGCAGTCCCCTAGCGGGACACACCGGGGAGCTGTTTTTT